The 18 T cell receptor beta chains below come from one sample, sequenced in a study of control samples from healthy donors and cancer patients. Only in-frame clones appear in the TCRdb table, and some are missing; sequencing was by immunoSEQ multiplex PCR. The repertoire has about 140,000 clones, about 90% of them found once; the top ten carry about 7.6%. The sample consisted of blood. Receptors originate from a man aged 18 to 29 in good health.

The chain recombines TRBV9 with TRBJ2-7, with 9 nucleotides matching TRBD1. CDR1 and CDR2 from the germline V gene are SGDLS and YYNGEE. This CDR3 spans 14 amino acids. V lost 0 bases, J lost 2 bases, and 0 bases stayed unmatched. Here the CDR3 DNA reads TGTGCCAGCAGCGTAGGACAGGGGGCCTACGAGCAGTACTTC. It yields the protein CASSVGQGAYEQYF. Full variable domain (remainder filled in from reference TRBV9 and TRBJ2-7): DSGVTQTPKHLITATGQRVTLRCSPRSGDLSVYWYQQSLDQGLQFLIQYYNGEERAKGNILERFSAQQFPDLHSELNLSSLELGDSALYFCASSVGQGAYEQYFGPGTRLTVT.

The chain employs TRBV10-3 and TRBJ2-3; no clear D. This CDR3 has 14 residues. V was pared by 3 bases and J by 1 base, with 8 bases between. In germline, CDR1 is ENHRY, CDR2 SYGVKD. CDR3 residues: CAISDWSGTDTQYF. CDR3 DNA sequence: TGTGCCATCAGTGATTGGAGCGGCACAGATACGCAGTATTTT.

The rearrangement joins TRBV5-6 to TRBJ2-6, with D maybe TRBD1 (6 bases). The V gene's germline CDR1 is SGHDT and CDR2 YYEEEE. Between the trimmed V and J ends, which lost 1 base and 0 bases, there was a span of 14 bases. This CDR3 is built from 18 residues. The CDR3 loop is CASSLNRADLSGANVLTF. Here the CDR3 DNA reads TGTGCCAGCAGCTTGAACAGGGCCGATCTCTCTGGGGCCAACGTCCTGACTTTC. Full variable domain (rest looked up from reference TRBV5-6 and TRBJ2-6): DAGVTQSPTHLIKTRGQQVTLRCSPKSGHDTVSWYQQALGQGPQFIFQYYEEEERQRGNFPDRFSGHQFPNYSSELNVNALLLGDSALYLCASSLNRADLSGANVLTFGAGSRLTVL.

The gene calls are TRBV11-1 and TRBJ1-3; D unresolved. CDR3 length: 15 residues. V gave up 2 bases and J gave up 0 bases, with 8 bases separating them. Germline V gene lookup returns CDR1 SGHAT and CDR2 FQDESV (reference sequence). The DNA of the CDR3 is TGTGCCAGCAGCTTAAATGGGATCTCTGGAAACACCATATATTTT. Translating gives CASSLNGISGNTIYF.

This chain uses TRBV2 with TRBJ1-4; possible D gene TRBD1, 6 bases. Germline V gene lookup returns CDR1 SNHLY and CDR2 FYNNEI. The CDR3 extends over 16 amino acids. V was shortened by 3 bases and J by 3 bases, with 14 bases between the two germline ends. The CDR3 DNA reads TGTGCCAGCAGTGATGGAACAGGGCTTGCTAATGAAAAACTGTTTTTT. It specifies CASSDGTGLANEKLFF.

A single count supports this clone. The V call is TRBV12-3 or TRBV12-4, the J call TRBJ1-1; D might be TRBD1 (5 bases). V was clipped by 3 bases and J by 8 bases, with 10 bases between them. This CDR3 is 12 amino acids long. CDR3: CASSFLGLEAFF. CDR3 coding DNA: TGTGCCAGCAGTTTTTTGGGGCTAGAAGCTTTCTTT.

In nucleotides, the CDR3 is TGTGCCAGCCACAGACAGGGGGTTAATGAAAAACTGTTTTTT. Encoded protein: CASHRQGVNEKLFF. The chain is built from TRBV6-5 and TRBJ1-4, with TRBD1 matching over 9 bases. The germline gives CDR1 MNHEY, CDR2 SVGAGI. J was trimmed by 4 bases and V by 8 bases; bases with no gene match: 5. The CDR3 covers 14 residues.

This chain joins TRBV6-5 and TRBJ1-2; tentative D call: TRBD1 (6 bases). V was pared by 7 bases and J by 5 bases, with 17 bases between. This CDR3 is built from 14 residues. Germline V gene data show CDR1 as MNHEY and CDR2 as SVGAGI. The CDR3 sequence is CASTRSRDNYGYTF. The CDR3 region has the DNA TGTGCCAGCACCAGAAGCCGGGACAATTATGGCTACACCTTC.

The chain joins TRBV5-1 to TRBJ2-5; TRBD1 or TRBD2 may be the D gene (5 bases each). Trimming pared 4 bases from V and 4 bases from J, leaving 17 bases between. Looked up from germline, CDR1 is SGHRS and CDR2 is YFSETQ. The CDR3 is 15 residues long. CDR3 DNA: TGCGCCAGCAGCCAGACTTGGTCTGGGGGAGAGACCCAGTACTTC. This gives the protein CASSQTWSGGETQYF.

The chain uses TRBV5-5 and TRBJ2-3, with TRBD2 matching over 8 bases. The CDR3 loop spans 17 amino acids. The V and J ends lost 0 bases and 4 bases, in that order; junction bases with no gene match: 10. The germline V gene has CDR1 SGHKS and CDR2 YYEKEE (reference sequence). The chain's CDR3 is CASSLGLLAGGADTQYF. The DNA of the CDR3 is TGTGCCAGCAGCTTGGGCCTTCTGGCGGGGGGAGCAGATACGCAGTATTTT.

J is TRBJ2-1 and V is TRBV4-1; TRBD2 matches 10 bases. This CDR3 is built from 15 residues. After removal of 6 bases from V and 8 bases from J, the junction contained 10 bases not matched to a gene. Germline loops: CDR1 MGHRA, CDR2 YSYEKL. The CDR3 DNA sequence: TGCGCCAGCAGTCCCCCCAGCGGGGGGGCTCATGAGCAGTTCTTC. Its protein product is CASSPPSGGAHEQFF.

The chain couples TRBV19 to TRBJ1-2; 8 positions agree with TRBD1. J was trimmed by 3 bases and V by 9 bases; bases with no gene match: 15. Looked up from germline, CDR1 is LNHDA and CDR2 is SQIVND (reference sequence). This CDR3 has 16 amino acids. The CDR3 here is CASIDLKTGGDYGYTF. The DNA for the CDR3 is TGTGCCAGCATCGACCTAAAAACAGGGGGTGACTATGGCTACACCTTC. Combining the CDR3 with reference TRBV19 and TRBJ1-2 gives the whole variable domain DGGITQSPKYLFRKEGQNVTLSCEQNLNHDAMYWYRQDPGQGLRLIYYSQIVNDFQKGDIAEGYSVSREKKESFPLTVTSAQKNPTAFYLCASIDLKTGGDYGYTFGSGTRLTVV.

The table lists this clone with a few counts. The chain links TRBV19 to TRBJ2-7; the D gene could be TRBD1 or TRBD2 (6 bases each). Germline CDR1 LNHDA, CDR2 SQIVND (reference sequence). The CDR3 runs 16 residues. The V gene lost 4 bases and the J gene lost 7 bases, with 23 bases spanning the gap. The CDR3 is CASSRVAGTRRTEQYF. The CDR3 DNA reads as TGTGCCAGTAGTAGGGTCGCGGGGACAAGGAGAACGGAGCAGTACTTC.

There are a few counts of this clone. The chain couples TRBV12-3 or TRBV12-4 to TRBJ1-5; D not resolved. Trimming shortened V by 6 bases and J by 10 bases, and 16 bases separated the two germline ends. The CDR3 extends over 13 amino acids. In nucleotides, the CDR3 is TGTGCCAGCAGCCCGGAAGGCCGTGGACCCCAGCATTTT. Residues: CASSPEGRGPQHF.

The V gene is TRBV9, the J gene TRBJ2-2; D is perhaps TRBD2 (6 bases). The CDR3 length is 14 residues. Germline-derived CDR1 and CDR2 are SGDLS and YYNGEE. V was trimmed by 0 bases and J by 4 bases, leaving 7 bases between them. As DNA, the CDR3 is TGTGCCAGCAGCGTAGCGGGGGTCACCGGGGAGCTGTTTTTT. Protein product: CASSVAGVTGELFF.

The chain is built from TRBV7-6 and TRBJ2-7, with 7 bases lining up with TRBD2. Germline V CDR1 and CDR2: SGHVS, FNYEAQ. CDR3 length equals 15 residues. V shed 5 bases, J shed 5 bases, and the junction held 12 bases outside the gene matches. DNA for the CDR3: TGTGCCAGCAGCAAAGGGAGGGCCCCTCACAACGAGCAGTACTTC. Residues: CASSKGRAPHNEQYF.

The rearrangement joins TRBV28 to TRBJ2-1; D is unresolved. V was clipped by 5 bases and J by 12 bases, with 17 bases between them. Germline V gene sequence: CDR1 MDHEN, CDR2 SYDVKM. The CDR3 runs 13 residues. The CDR3 reads CASSLPGPLGQFF. The CDR3, as DNA: TGTGCCAGCAGTCTCCCGGGCCCTCTAGGGCAGTTCTTC. The full variable domain, with the rest looked up from reference TRBV28 and TRBJ2-1, is DVKVTQSSRYLVKRTGEKVFLECVQDMDHENMFWYRQDPGLGLRLIYFSYDVKMKEKGDIPEGYSVSREKKERFSLILESASTNQTSMYLCASSLPGPLGQFFGPGTRLTVL.

In nucleotides, the CDR3 is TGTGCCAGCAGCGCGGGCCGGCTCACGGGAAACACCATATATTTT. This translates into CASSAGRLTGNTIYF. The chain links TRBV2 to TRBJ1-3; no firm D call. Germline V gene data show CDR1 as SNHLY and CDR2 as FYNNEI. The CDR3 covers 15 residues. V dropped 6 bases and J dropped 4 bases, with 16 bases sitting between them. The full variable domain, in which reference TRBV2 and TRBJ1-3 provide the parts outside the CDR3, is EPEVTQTPSHQVTQMGQEVILRCVPISNHLYFYWYRQILGQKVEFLVSFYNNEISEKSEIFDDQFSVERPDGSNFTLKIRSTKLEDSAMYFCASSAGRLTGNTIYFGEGSWLTVV.